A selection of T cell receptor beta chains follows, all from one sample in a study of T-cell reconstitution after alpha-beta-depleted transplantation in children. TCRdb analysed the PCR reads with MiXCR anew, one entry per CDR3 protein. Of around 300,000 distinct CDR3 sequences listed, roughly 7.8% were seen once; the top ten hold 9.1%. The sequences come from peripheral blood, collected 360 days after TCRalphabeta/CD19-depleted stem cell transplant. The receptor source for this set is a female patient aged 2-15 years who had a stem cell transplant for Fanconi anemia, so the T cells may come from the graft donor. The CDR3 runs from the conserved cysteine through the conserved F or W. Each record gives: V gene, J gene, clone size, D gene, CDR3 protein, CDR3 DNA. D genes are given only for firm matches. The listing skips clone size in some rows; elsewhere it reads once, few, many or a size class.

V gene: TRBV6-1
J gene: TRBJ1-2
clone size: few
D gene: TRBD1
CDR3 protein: CATLTGGLNYGYTF
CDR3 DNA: TGTGCCACCCTGACAGGGGGCCTCAACTATGGCTACACCTTC

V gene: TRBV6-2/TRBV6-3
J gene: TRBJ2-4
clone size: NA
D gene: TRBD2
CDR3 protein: CASSYSRRRGGQNDAKNIQYF
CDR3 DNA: TGTGCCAGCAGTTACTCGAGACGGCGGGGGGGACAGAACGACGCCAAAAACATTCAGTACTTC

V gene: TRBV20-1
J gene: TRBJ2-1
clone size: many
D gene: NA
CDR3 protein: CSARGKEKDSFNYNEQFF
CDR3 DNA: TGCAGTGCTAGAGGGAAAGAAAAGGACAGTTTCAACTACAATGAGCAGTTCTTC

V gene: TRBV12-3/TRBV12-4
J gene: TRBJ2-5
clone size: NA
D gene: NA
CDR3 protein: CASRSDRRFETQYF
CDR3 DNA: TGTGCCAGCAGATCCGACAGGCGCTTCGAGACCCAGTACTTC

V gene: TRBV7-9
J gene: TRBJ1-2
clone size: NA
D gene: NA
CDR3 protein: CASSPPGLNYGYTF
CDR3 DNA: TGTGCCAGCAGCCCCCCCGGACTCAACTATGGCTACACCTTC

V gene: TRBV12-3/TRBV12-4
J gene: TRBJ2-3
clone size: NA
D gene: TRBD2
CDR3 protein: CASSSSGGAGTDTQYF
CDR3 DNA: TGTGCCAGCAGTAGTAGCGGGGGGGCCGGCACAGATACGCAGTATTTT

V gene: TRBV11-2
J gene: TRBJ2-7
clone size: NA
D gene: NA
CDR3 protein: CASSLDPIVVEARRGEQYF
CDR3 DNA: TGTGCCAGCAGCTTAGATCCGATAGTCGTGGAAGCCCGTAGAGGCGAGCAGTACTTC

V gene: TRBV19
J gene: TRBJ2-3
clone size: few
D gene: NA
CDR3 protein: CASSINVAADTQYF
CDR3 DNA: TGTGCCAGTAGTATTAACGTCGCGGCAGATACGCAGTATTTT

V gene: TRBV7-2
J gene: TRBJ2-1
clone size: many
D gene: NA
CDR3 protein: CASSKRGAIEQFF
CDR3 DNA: TGTGCCAGCAGCAAAAGGGGGGCGATTGAGCAGTTCTTC

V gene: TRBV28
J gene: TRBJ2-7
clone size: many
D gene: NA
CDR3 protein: CASRLGPGLRSYEQYF
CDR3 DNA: TGTGCCAGCAGATTAGGTCCGGGACTCCGCTCCTACGAGCAGTACTTC

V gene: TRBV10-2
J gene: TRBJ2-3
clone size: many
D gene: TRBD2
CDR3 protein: CASSEAGSSTDTQYF
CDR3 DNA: TGCGCCAGCAGTGAAGCGGGGTCTAGCACAGATACGCAGTATTTT

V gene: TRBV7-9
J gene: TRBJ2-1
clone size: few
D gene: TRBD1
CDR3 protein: CASSLGWDRDYNEQFF
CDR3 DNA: TGTGCCAGCAGCTTAGGATGGGACAGGGACTACAATGAGCAGTTCTTC

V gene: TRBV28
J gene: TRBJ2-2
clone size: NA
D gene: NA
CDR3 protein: CASSLPTRGTGELFF
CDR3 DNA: TGTGCCAGCAGCCTACCGACTAGGGGCACCGGGGAGCTGTTTTTT

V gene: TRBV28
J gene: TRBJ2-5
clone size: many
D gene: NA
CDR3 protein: CASSLGRLQETQYF
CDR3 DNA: TGTGCCAGCAGTTTAGGCAGACTACAAGAGACCCAGTACTTC

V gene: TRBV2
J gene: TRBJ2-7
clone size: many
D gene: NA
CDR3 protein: CASRRTAEQYF
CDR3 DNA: TGTGCCAGCAGACGGACAGCCGAGCAGTACTTC

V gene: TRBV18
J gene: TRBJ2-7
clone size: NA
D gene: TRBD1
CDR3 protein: CASSRDRGTDEQYF
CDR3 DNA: TGTGCCAGCTCCCGGGACAGGGGTACCGACGAGCAGTACTTC